The following is a TCR beta chain sequence with its context. Its antigen is not identified. The data are from a study of shared clonotypes between healthy human individuals. The germline V gene encodes CDR1 SNHLY and CDR2 FYNNEI. The CDR3 spans 14 residues. After removal of 6 bases from V and 3 bases from J, the junction contained 5 bases not matched to a gene. Study outcomes and limitations: For sorted subsets, rarefaction showed incomplete sequencing despite large depth.

Generated by immunoSEQ multiplex PCR, the TCRdb table keeps only in-frame clones and is missing some. The data show roughly 1.5 million clones, around 98% seen once. The sequencing sample was made of naive CD4+ T cells sorted from blood. This sample's subset: CD45RA+ positively selected. The sequence was collected from a man under 40 in good health. V gene TRBV2 combines with J gene TRBJ1-5, with TRBD1 matching 7 bases. CDR3: CASRDGTDNQPQHF. CDR3 DNA: TGTGCCAGCAGAGATGGGACAGACAATCAGCCCCAGCATTTT.